This TCR beta chain was identified during a study of PD-1 blockade in classical Hodgkin lymphoma. Study-level findings and limits: CD4+ TCR diversity, unlike CD8+, climbed significantly by C4D1. The origin of the repertoire differences remains undefined, with disease activity or prior therapy as possible causes. Patients excluded were those beginning nivolumab under 1 year after ASCT.

Turning to this clone: Antigen specificity is unknown.

The table came from immunoSEQ multiplex PCR; TCRdb's copy has only in-frame clones and leaves some out. Of about 37,000 clones detected, over 60% appear once; the ten largest clones hold 15% to 20%. The ends were cut back, 6 bases at V and 5 bases at J, with 22 bases in the middle. Germline V gene data show CDR1 as MNHNY and CDR2 as SVGAGI (reference sequence). The CDR3 extends over 16 amino acids. Brentuximab vedotin exposure varied among the patients, all of whom had relapsed after autologous stem cell transplantation. The specimen comprised peripheral blood mononuclear cells (PBMCs), sampled before the second cycle of nivolumab. V gene TRBV6-6 combines with J gene TRBJ2-5, with D perhaps matching TRBD1 (6 bases). This TCR was sampled from a human donor with classical Hodgkin lymphoma. The CDR3 DNA sequence: TGTGCCAGCAGCCCCGGACAGTCATTCCGTTGGGAGACCCAGTACTTC. Translated, it gives CASSPGQSFRWETQYF.